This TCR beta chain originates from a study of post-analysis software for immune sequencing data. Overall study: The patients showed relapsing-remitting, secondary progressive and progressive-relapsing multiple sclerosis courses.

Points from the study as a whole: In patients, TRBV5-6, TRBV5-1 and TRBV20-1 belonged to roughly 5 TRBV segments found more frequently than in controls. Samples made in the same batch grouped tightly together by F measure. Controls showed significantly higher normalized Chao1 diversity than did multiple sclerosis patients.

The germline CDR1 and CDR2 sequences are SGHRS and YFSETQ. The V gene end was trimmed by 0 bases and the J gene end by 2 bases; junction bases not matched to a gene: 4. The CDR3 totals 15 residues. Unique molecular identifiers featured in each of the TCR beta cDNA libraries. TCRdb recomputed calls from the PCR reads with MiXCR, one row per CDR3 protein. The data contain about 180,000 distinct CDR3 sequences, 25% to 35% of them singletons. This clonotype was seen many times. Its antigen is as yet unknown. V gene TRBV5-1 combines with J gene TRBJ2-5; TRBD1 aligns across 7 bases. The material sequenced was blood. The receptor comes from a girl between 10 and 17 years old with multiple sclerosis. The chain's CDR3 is CASSLGQGFQETQYF. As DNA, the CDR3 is TGCGCCAGCAGCTTGGGACAGGGTTTTCAAGAGACCCAGTACTTC.